A selection of T cell receptor beta chains follows, all from one sample in a study of T cells in tuberculosis. The repertoire was sequenced with immunoSEQ multiplex PCR; TCRdb's copy has only in-frame clones and lacks some. The sample includes 85,000 to 100,000 clones, approximately 90% of them seen just once. Input material: CD1b-GMM tetramer-negative cells sorted from PBMCs. These receptors were collected from an adult woman with latent tuberculosis. The CDR3 runs from the conserved cysteine through the conserved F or W. D genes are given only for firm matches. Clone size, where shown, is once, few, many, or a class for clones that have expanded.

CDR3aa,CDR3nt,abundance,d_gene,v_gene,j_gene
CASSLVLTEEVFGYTF,TGTGCCAGCAGCTTGGTCCTGACAGAAGAGGTTTTCGGCTACACCTTC,once,NA,TRBV5-4,TRBJ1-2
CASSPSQGGTEAFF,TGTGCCAGCAGTCCATCACAGGGGGGCACTGAAGCTTTCTTT,NA,TRBD1,TRBV27,TRBJ1-1
CASSLGAGQGIQPQHF,TGTGCCAGCAGCTTGGGAGCGGGACAGGGGATTCAGCCCCAGCATTTT,once,TRBD1,TRBV5-6,TRBJ1-5
CASSDAGYNEQFF,TGTGCCAGCAGTGATGCAGGGTACAATGAGCAGTTCTTC,NA,NA,TRBV2,TRBJ2-1
CASSLAGNSYNEQFF,TGCGCCAGCAGTTTAGCGGGGAACTCCTACAATGAGCAGTTCTTC,once,TRBD2,TRBV10-2,TRBJ2-1
CASSFGGNYGYTF,TGTGCCAGCAGTTTCGGAGGGAACTATGGCTACACCTTC,NA,NA,TRBV27,TRBJ1-2
CASSSGTSGWVQYF,TGTGCCAGCAGCTCCGGGACTAGCGGATGGGTGCAGTATTTT,NA,TRBD2,TRBV7-9,TRBJ2-3
CASSLRYGRARGVEETQYF,TGTGCCAGCAGCCTCCGATACGGCCGCGCCAGGGGAGTGGAGGAGACCCAGTACTTC,once,NA,TRBV4-2,TRBJ2-5
CASSERIAGGWSYNEQFF,TGTGCCAGCAGTGAAAGGATAGCGGGGGGGTGGTCCTACAATGAGCAGTTCTTC,NA,TRBD2,TRBV6-1,TRBJ2-1
CSGLTGPLAGEAFF,TGCAGCGGACTTACTGGTCCCCTGGCCGGCGAAGCTTTCTTT,NA,NA,TRBV29-1,TRBJ1-1
CAWSVQGVGEQYF,TGTGCCTGGAGTGTGCAGGGGGTAGGCGAGCAGTACTTC,NA,TRBD1,TRBV30,TRBJ2-7
CASTEAGLVTEAFF,TGTGCCAGCACCGAAGCCGGTTTGGTCACTGAAGCTTTCTTT,NA,NA,TRBV6-6,TRBJ1-1
CASSQPDFRKNNEQFF,TGTGCCAGCAGTCAACCCGACTTCCGCAAGAACAATGAGCAGTTCTTC,NA,NA,TRBV28,TRBJ2-1
CASSLASASGGEETQYF,TGTGCCAGCAGCTTAGCGTCCGCTAGCGGGGGAGAAGAGACCCAGTACTTC,NA,TRBD2,TRBV7-9,TRBJ2-5
CASSLGWTGEETQYF,TGTGCCAGCAGCTTAGGTTGGACAGGGGAGGAGACCCAGTACTTC,NA,TRBD1,TRBV7-9,TRBJ2-5
CASSYSRGLGQETQYF,TGTGCCAGCAGTTACTCGAGGGGACTAGGGCAAGAGACCCAGTACTTC,NA,TRBD2,TRBV6-5,TRBJ2-5